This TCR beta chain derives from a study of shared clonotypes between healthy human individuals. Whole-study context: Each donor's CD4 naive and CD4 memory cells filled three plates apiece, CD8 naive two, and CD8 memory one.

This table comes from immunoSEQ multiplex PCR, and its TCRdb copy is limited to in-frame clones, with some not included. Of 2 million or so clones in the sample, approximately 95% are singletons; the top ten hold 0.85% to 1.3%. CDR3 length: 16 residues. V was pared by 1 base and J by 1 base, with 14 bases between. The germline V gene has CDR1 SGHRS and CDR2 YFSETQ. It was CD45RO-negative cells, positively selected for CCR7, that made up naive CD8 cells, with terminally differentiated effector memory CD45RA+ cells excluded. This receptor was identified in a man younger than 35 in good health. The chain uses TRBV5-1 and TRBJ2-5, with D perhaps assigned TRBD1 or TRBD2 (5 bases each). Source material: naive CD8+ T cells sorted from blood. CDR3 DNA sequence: TGCGCCAGCAGCTTGCTTGTCAAGGGGAGCCAAGAGACCCAGTACTTC. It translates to CASSLLVKGSQETQYF.